This T cell receptor (beta chain) was obtained from a study of T cells in Graves' hyperthyroidism and ophthalmopathy. General study findings and limits: Most thyroid clonotypes expanded above 0.001 were also detected in blood.

In the case of this clonotype: Its antigen is currently unknown.

Between the trimmed V and J ends, which lost 2 bases and 5 bases, there was a span of 11 bases. The CDR3 sequence is 13 residues long. Germline V gene sequence: CDR1 SGHRS, CDR2 YFSETQ. Patients with uncontrolled infections, other autoimmune diseases, pregnancy or lactation were excluded. Orbital computed tomography and thyroid ultrasound, together with serum TRAb and thyroxine and clinical symptoms, were used for diagnoses. Researchers amplified the TCR beta CDR3 regions from RNA transcripts. The primer set for the first-round RT-PCR of the TCR CDR3 was HTBI. MiXCR, applied by TCRdb to the multiplex PCR reads, yields one record per CDR3 protein. Among some 760,000 distinct CDR3 sequences listed, 12% to 15% were seen once.

The chain joins TRBV5-1 to TRBJ2-7; D not certain. The source material was blood. This TCR was recovered from a woman aged 18-29 years with Graves' hyperthyroidism. CDR3 DNA sequence: TGCGCCAGCAGCTTCCTAGGAACGCACGAGCAGTACTTC. As protein: CASSFLGTHEQYF.